This is a list of T cell receptor beta chains from one sample in a study of T cell responses to AZD1222 COVID-19 vaccine. The assay was immunoSEQ multiplex PCR, and TCRdb's table has in-frame clones only and misses some. The table includes 70,000 to 80,000 clones, more than 80% detected once. The sequencing used peripheral blood, collected on day 0 of AZD1222 vaccination. The receptors here all came from an adult in good health. CDR3s leave out the opening cysteine and the closing phenylalanine or tryptophan.

v_gene	j_gene	CDR3aa
TRBV19	TRBJ1-5	ASTLYGSGDVNSNQPQH
TRBV7-2	TRBJ1-6	ASSSNAAVGNSPLH
TRBV6-5	TRBJ2-3	ASSYSDQSTDTQY
TRBV7-3	TRBJ2-7	ASSTGQGGEQY
TRBV28	TRBJ1-2	ASSQQGSSYGYT
TRBV18	TRBJ2-6	ASSRLEGDLPDFSGANVLT
TRBV5-1	TRBJ2-7	ASSKGLAGAEQY
TRBV28	TRBJ2-7	ASSFSGGEQY
TRBV10-3	TRBJ1-1	AISESSGVEAF
TRBV25-1	TRBJ2-1	ASIPPSGVYNEQF
TRBV2	TRBJ2-1	ASSLLDPGLGGDEQF
TRBV7-6	TRBJ1-6	ASSDPLERNSPLH
TRBV25-1	TRBJ1-2	ASSDRQGNYGYT
TRBV20-1	TRBJ1-1	SATIRMEAF
TRBV28	TRBJ1-3	ASKWPGSGNTIY
TRBV27	TRBJ2-5	ASRDHGTSGGYQETQY
TRBV24-1	TRBJ2-1	ATSDTGGKIYEQF
TRBV6-5	TRBJ1-6	ASSYTGREDSPLH
TRBV24-1	TRBJ2-7	ATRTDKPEQY
TRBV9	TRBJ1-2	ASSAQVRSGYT
TRBV2	TRBJ1-5	ASRSRGSGNQPQH
TRBV29-1	TRBJ2-2	SVEEGRGGSTGELF